This entry features one T cell receptor (beta chain) sequence. These data are taken from a study of glioma-infiltrating T cells. The iRepertoire nested amplicon-rescue multiplex PCR amplified TCR alpha and beta CDR3s from RNA. TCRdb re-called the multiplex PCR reads with MiXCR, one entry per CDR3 protein. Of over 80,000 distinct CDR3 sequences in the sample, around 40% were seen once. The germline CDR1 and CDR2 sequences are SNHLY and FYNNEI. The CDR3 sequence is 16 residues long. V shed 4 bases and J shed 1 base, with 17 bases lying between them. The chain couples TRBV2 to TRBJ2-7; perhaps TRBD1 as D (5 bases). Sequenced input: glioma tissue, nonneoplastic brain tissue, or PBMCs (not recorded which). This TCR derives from a human donor with low-grade glioma or glioblastoma, undergoing nonglioma brain surgery, or in good health (not recorded which). CDR3 in amino acids: CASSGGQQGRSYEQYF. The CDR3 DNA reads TGTGCCAGCAGTGGAGGTCAGCAGGGCAGGTCCTACGAGCAGTACTTC. The full variable domain, its missing parts supplied by reference TRBV2 and TRBJ2-7, is EPEVTQTPSHQVTQMGQEVILRCVPISNHLYFYWYRQILGQKVEFLVSFYNNEISEKSEIFDDQFSVERPDGSNFTLKIRSTKLEDSAMYFCASSGGQQGRSYEQYFGPGTRLTVT.